This T cell receptor (beta chain) was retrieved from a study of response to subunit inactivated influenza vaccine. Study results and limitations: Few new T cells, the authors suggested, are recruited by each seasonal influenza vaccination.

Germline loops: CDR1 SEHNR, CDR2 FQNEAQ (reference sequence). The length of the CDR3 is 14 residues. The V gene end was trimmed by 0 bases and the J gene end by 4 bases; junction bases not matched to a gene: 2. This clonotype was found a few times. The target antigen is unknown. TCRdb called the RT-PCR reads again in MiXCR, with one record for every CDR3 protein. The sample contains a few hundred thousand distinct CDR3 sequences, approximately 14% of which appear only once. The receptor was isolated from a middle-aged man who received an inactivated influenza vaccine. Sequencing was performed on PBMCs from blood, taken 11 to 12 days after vaccination. This chain uses TRBV7-9 with TRBJ2-7, with 8 bases that match TRBD1. The CDR3, as DNA: TGTGCCAGCAGCTTAGCAGGGGACAGGTACGAGCAGTACTTC. This gives the protein CASSLAGDRYEQYF. Variable domain in full (rest from reference TRBV7-9 and TRBJ2-7): DTGVSQNPRHKITKRGQNVTFRCDPISEHNRLYWYRQTLGQGPEFLTYFQNEAQLEKSRLLSDRFSAERPKGSFSTLEIQRTEQGDSAMYLCASSLAGDRYEQYFGPGTRLTVT.